This paragraph covers one T cell receptor (beta chain) sequence. These data come from a study of blood T cell repertoires in COVID-19. Study overall: COVID-19 samples collected from the United States, Italy and Spain covered acute and convalescent phases. T cells, B-cell-depleted T cells, or PBMCs provided the cDNA or gDNA that served as material.

There are 13 residues in the CDR3. The germline V gene encodes CDR1 KGHSH and CDR2 LQKENI. Trimming took 6 bases from V and 9 from J, leaving 15 bases between them. Per the original methods: Using reference gene primer amplification, nucleated cell counts were estimated. Clones were sequenced by immunoSEQ multiplex PCR, and TCRdb holds only the in-frame ones, with some missing. V and J calls and clone size are given by that table; D and trimming were obtained from the DNA. The table shows around 77,000 clones, with around nine tenths occurring only once. This receptor was identified in an elderly woman with active or convalescent COVID-19. Specimen: peripheral blood. The gene calls are TRBV18 and TRBJ2-4, with D perhaps TRBD1 (7 bases). CDR3 protein: CASSPRQGGIQYF. The CDR3 region has the DNA TGTGCCAGCTCGCCTCGACAGGGAGGCATTCAGTACTTC.